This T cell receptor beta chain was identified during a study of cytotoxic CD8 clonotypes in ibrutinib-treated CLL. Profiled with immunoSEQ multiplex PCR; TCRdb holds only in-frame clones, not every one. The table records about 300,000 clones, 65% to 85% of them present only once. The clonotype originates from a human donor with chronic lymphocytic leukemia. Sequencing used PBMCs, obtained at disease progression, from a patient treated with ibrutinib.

CDR3 in DNA: TGTGCCAGCAGCTTAGTCGCACTCCGAGGGACCCAGTACTTC. It specifies CASSLVALRGTQYF. V usage is TRBV7-9 and J usage is TRBJ2-5, with D uncertain. CDR1 is SEHNR and CDR2 is FQNEAQ in the germline V gene (reference sequence). Trimming shortened V by 1 base and J by 7 bases, and 13 bases separated the two germline ends. This CDR3 is 14 amino acids long.